This T cell receptor (beta chain) came from a study of blood T cell repertoires in COVID-19. V was pared by 2 bases and J by 2 bases, with 17 bases between. Germline V gene data show CDR1 as SGHNT and CDR2 as YYREEE (reference sequence). The CDR3 loop spans 17 amino acids. Per the original methods: Quantification of nucleated cells was approximated via reference gene primer amplification. Libraries were prepared by immunoSEQ multiplex PCR; TCRdb keeps only in-frame clonotypes and omits some of them. Clone size and the V and J calls come from that table; the DNA yielded D and trimming. The table lists around 200,000 clones, less than 80% of them singletons.

The sequence came from a woman aged 45-60 years with acute or convalescent COVID-19. This rearrangement joins TRBV5-4 to TRBJ1-5; possibly TRBD1 for D (6 bases). The specimen was peripheral blood. CDR3 sequence (DNA): TGTGCCAGCAGCTTACAGGGTGGCCAAGGGGGCAATCAGCCCCAGCATTTT. Its protein is CASSLQGGQGGNQPQHF.